The clone carrying this T cell receptor (beta chain) was seen more than once but under ten times. The antigen remains unidentified. Profiled with immunoSEQ multiplex PCR; TCRdb holds only in-frame clones, not every one. The data contain some 240,000 clones, about 65% of them seen just once; the ten biggest clones take up 11%. Negatively enriched CD4+ T cells were divided by CD45RA into naive and memory. This specimen belongs to a study of shared clonotypes between healthy human individuals. Points from the study as a whole: What rarefaction showed was incomplete sorted-subset sequencing despite large depth. Memory subsets generally showed lower estimated richness than naive subsets. Clonotype sharing among donors, it was expected, would be affected by sequencing depth.

Trimming stripped 10 bases from V and 8 bases from J, with 14 bases between. Germline-derived CDR1 and CDR2 are MDHEN and SYDVKM. This CDR3 has 12 amino acids. The TCR originated in a man between 25 and 39 years old in good health. The specimen was memory CD4+ T cells sorted from blood. Sample subset: CD45RA-negative fraction. This chain connects TRBV28 to TRBJ1-4, with a weak D call TRBD1 (5 bases). The CDR3 spells CATWGSREKLFF. DNA of the CDR3: TGTGCCACGTGGGGGTCTAGGGAAAAACTGTTTTTT. The full variable domain, its missing parts supplied by reference TRBV28 and TRBJ1-4, is DVKVTQSSRYLVKRTGEKVFLECVQDMDHENMFWYRQDPGLGLRLIYFSYDVKMKEKGDIPEGYSVSREKKERFSLILESASTNQTSMYLCATWGSREKLFFGSGTQLSVL.